The rows below give T cell receptor beta chains drawn from one sample of a study of blood T cell repertoires in COVID-19. Method: immunoSEQ multiplex PCR; TCRdb's copy keeps in-frame clones and lacks some. The sample shows 120,000 to 150,000 clones, around three quarters of them seen only once. What was sequenced was peripheral blood. The receptors were sampled from a man aged 55 to 70 with acute or convalescent COVID-19. Each CDR3 is given with its conserved first and last residue. Fields, in order: clone size, J gene, D gene, V gene, CDR3 DNA, CDR3 protein. A D gene is named only where the DNA matches it firmly. Clone sizes are given selectively: once, few, many, or a class where the clone is expanded.

abundance: .; j_gene: TRBJ2-7; d_gene: .; v_gene: TRBV18; CDR3nt: TGTGCCAGCTCACTATCAGAACCATCCTACGAGCAGTACTTC; CDR3aa: CASSLSEPSYEQYF
abundance: .; j_gene: TRBJ2-1; d_gene: TRBD1; v_gene: TRBV10-2; CDR3nt: TGCGCCAGCAGGGCCCATAAGGACAGGGATTACAATGAGCAGTTCTTC; CDR3aa: CASRAHKDRDYNEQFF
abundance: .; j_gene: TRBJ2-3; d_gene: .; v_gene: TRBV25-1; CDR3nt: TGTGCCAGCAGTGAATTTCGGTCAGGGGGGTCAGATACGCAGTATTTT; CDR3aa: CASSEFRSGGSDTQYF
abundance: .; j_gene: TRBJ1-5; d_gene: TRBD1; v_gene: TRBV19; CDR3nt: TGTGCCAGTAGTTTGGGACAGGGTGGACAGCCCCAGCATTTT; CDR3aa: CASSLGQGGQPQHF
abundance: .; j_gene: TRBJ2-7; d_gene: TRBD1; v_gene: TRBV27; CDR3nt: TGTGCCAGCAGTCCTACAGGGGGGCTCTACGAGCAGTACTTC; CDR3aa: CASSPTGGLYEQYF
abundance: .; j_gene: TRBJ1-6; d_gene: .; v_gene: TRBV5-1; CDR3nt: TGCGCCAGCAGCCAGGTGACAGCGTACGATTCACCCCTCCACTTT; CDR3aa: CASSQVTAYDSPLHF
abundance: .; j_gene: TRBJ2-7; d_gene: .; v_gene: TRBV4-3; CDR3nt: TGCGCCAGCAGCCAAGAAGCTGTGTCCGAGCAGTACTTC; CDR3aa: CASSQEAVSEQYF
abundance: .; j_gene: TRBJ1-1; d_gene: TRBD1; v_gene: TRBV3-1/TRBV3-2; CDR3nt: TGTGCCAGCAGTTTAAAGGGGGCTAATGAAGCTTTCTTT; CDR3aa: CASSLKGANEAFF
abundance: .; j_gene: TRBJ1-1; d_gene: TRBD1; v_gene: TRBV2; CDR3nt: TGTGCCAGCAGCTACAGGGGGGTGAACACTGAAGCTTTCTTT; CDR3aa: CASSYRGVNTEAFF
abundance: .; j_gene: TRBJ1-2; d_gene: .; v_gene: TRBV5-6; CDR3nt: TGTGCCAGCAGCTTGGCGGATAGAGCGTATGGCTACACCTTC; CDR3aa: CASSLADRAYGYTF
abundance: .; j_gene: TRBJ2-2; d_gene: .; v_gene: TRBV9; CDR3nt: TGTGCCAGCAGCGGGGGCTCCGGGGAGCTGTTTTTT; CDR3aa: CASSGGSGELFF
abundance: .; j_gene: TRBJ1-6; d_gene: TRBD1; v_gene: TRBV6-1; CDR3nt: TGTGCCAGCAGTGAAACCCCGGGACAGGGTAATTCACCCCTCCACTTT; CDR3aa: CASSETPGQGNSPLHF
abundance: once; j_gene: TRBJ2-5; d_gene: .; v_gene: TRBV3-1/TRBV3-2; CDR3nt: TGTGCCAGCAGCCAAAGAGGAGTAGAGACCCAGTACTTC; CDR3aa: CASSQRGVETQYF
abundance: .; j_gene: TRBJ1-1; d_gene: .; v_gene: TRBV9; CDR3nt: TGTGCCAGCAGCGTAGATCCAGCGCGGAGCACTGAAGCTTTCTTT; CDR3aa: CASSVDPARSTEAFF
abundance: .; j_gene: TRBJ2-2; d_gene: TRBD2; v_gene: TRBV19; CDR3nt: TGTGCCAGTAGTATGCCCAGCGGGAGGGCTGGTCGAACCGGGGAGCTGTTTTTT; CDR3aa: CASSMPSGRAGRTGELFF
abundance: .; j_gene: TRBJ2-7; d_gene: .; v_gene: TRBV27; CDR3nt: TGTGCCAGCAGTTTAAAAATATGGGGGGAAGAGCAGTACTTC; CDR3aa: CASSLKIWGEEQYF
abundance: .; j_gene: TRBJ2-5; d_gene: .; v_gene: TRBV19; CDR3nt: TGTGCCAGTAGTAAGGTGCTGGGGGCAGAGACCCAGTACTTC; CDR3aa: CASSKVLGAETQYF
abundance: few; j_gene: TRBJ1-3; d_gene: .; v_gene: TRBV14; CDR3nt: TGTGCCAGCAGCCAAGATACGGCAGGGGCTTCTGGAAACACCATATATTTT; CDR3aa: CASSQDTAGASGNTIYF
abundance: .; j_gene: TRBJ2-3; d_gene: TRBD2; v_gene: TRBV6-6; CDR3nt: TGTGCCAGCAGTCGGACTAGCGGGAGGGCCAGAGGGACAGATACGCAGTATTTT; CDR3aa: CASSRTSGRARGTDTQYF
abundance: few; j_gene: TRBJ1-3; d_gene: TRBD1; v_gene: TRBV2; CDR3nt: TGTGCCAGCAGTCACAGGGGGCAAGGGAACACCATATATTTT; CDR3aa: CASSHRGQGNTIYF
abundance: .; j_gene: TRBJ2-7; d_gene: TRBD2; v_gene: TRBV30; CDR3nt: TGTGCCTGGATGGCGGGGGGAACCTACGAGCAGTACTTC; CDR3aa: CAWMAGGTYEQYF
abundance: .; j_gene: TRBJ2-1; d_gene: TRBD2; v_gene: TRBV6-2/TRBV6-3; CDR3nt: TGTGCCAGCAGCCGAGCGGGACGCTCCTACAATGAGCAGTTCTTC; CDR3aa: CASSRAGRSYNEQFF
abundance: .; j_gene: TRBJ2-2; d_gene: TRBD1; v_gene: TRBV25-1; CDR3nt: TGTGCCAGCCGACAGGGCGGTGGGAACACCGGGGAGCTGTTTTTT; CDR3aa: CASRQGGGNTGELFF
abundance: .; j_gene: TRBJ1-1; d_gene: TRBD1; v_gene: TRBV18; CDR3nt: TGTGCCAGCTCACCAAGACAGGGGTGGGATGAAGCTTTCTTT; CDR3aa: CASSPRQGWDEAFF
abundance: .; j_gene: TRBJ1-2; d_gene: .; v_gene: TRBV28; CDR3nt: TGTGCCAGCGGCCCGGGGGGCTATGGCTACACCTTC; CDR3aa: CASGPGGYGYTF
abundance: few; j_gene: TRBJ2-2; d_gene: TRBD2; v_gene: TRBV6-2/TRBV6-3; CDR3nt: TGTGCCAGCAGTTTCCCCGGGACTAGCGGGAGGTACACCGGGGAGCTGTTTTTT; CDR3aa: CASSFPGTSGRYTGELFF
abundance: once; j_gene: TRBJ2-7; d_gene: TRBD1; v_gene: TRBV5-1; CDR3nt: TGCGCCAGCAGCCCGGGACAGGGGGCCTACGAGCAGTACTTC; CDR3aa: CASSPGQGAYEQYF
abundance: .; j_gene: TRBJ2-3; d_gene: .; v_gene: TRBV6-5; CDR3nt: TGTGCCAGCAGCCTTACACTCCAGGGCACAGATACGCAGTATTTT; CDR3aa: CASSLTLQGTDTQYF
abundance: .; j_gene: TRBJ2-1; d_gene: .; v_gene: TRBV29-1; CDR3nt: TGCAGCGTTCCCACGGGGTTCAATACCTACAATGAGCAGTTCTTC; CDR3aa: CSVPTGFNTYNEQFF
abundance: .; j_gene: TRBJ1-3; d_gene: TRBD1; v_gene: TRBV5-4; CDR3nt: TGTGCCAGCAGCAACTCAGGGGGTCGTGGAAACACCATATATTTT; CDR3aa: CASSNSGGRGNTIYF
abundance: .; j_gene: TRBJ2-6; d_gene: TRBD1; v_gene: TRBV5-8; CDR3nt: TGTGCCAGCAGCTTGGAAGGGGGCCTCGTCTCTGGGGCCAACGTCCTGACTTTC; CDR3aa: CASSLEGGLVSGANVLTF
abundance: .; j_gene: TRBJ2-7; d_gene: TRBD2; v_gene: TRBV2; CDR3nt: TGTGCCAGCATGGGGGGGGGACACGAGCAGTACTTC; CDR3aa: CASMGGGHEQYF
abundance: once; j_gene: TRBJ2-5; d_gene: TRBD1; v_gene: TRBV29-1; CDR3nt: TGCAGCGTCGCAGGGGGCGCAGAGACCCAGTACTTC; CDR3aa: CSVAGGAETQYF
abundance: few; j_gene: TRBJ2-7; d_gene: .; v_gene: TRBV2; CDR3nt: TGTGCCAGCAGGGGGCAACGATACGAGCAGTACTTC; CDR3aa: CASRGQRYEQYF
abundance: .; j_gene: TRBJ2-7; d_gene: .; v_gene: TRBV5-6; CDR3nt: TGTGCCAGCAGGCTGCCCGGTGGCGAGCAGTACTTC; CDR3aa: CASRLPGGEQYF
abundance: .; j_gene: TRBJ1-4; d_gene: TRBD1; v_gene: TRBV7-2; CDR3nt: TGTGCCAGCAGCTACAGGGGTGAAATGGAAAAACTGTTTTTT; CDR3aa: CASSYRGEMEKLFF
abundance: .; j_gene: TRBJ1-2; d_gene: .; v_gene: TRBV9; CDR3nt: TGTGCCAGCAGCGTAGGGCAGGACTATGGCTACACCTTC; CDR3aa: CASSVGQDYGYTF
abundance: .; j_gene: TRBJ1-5; d_gene: .; v_gene: TRBV19; CDR3nt: TGTGCCAGTAGTATAGGAGACAGCTTCAATCAGCCCCAGCATTTT; CDR3aa: CASSIGDSFNQPQHF
abundance: .; j_gene: TRBJ1-1; d_gene: .; v_gene: TRBV7-9; CDR3nt: TGTGCCAGCAGTTCTATCAGGAATGGGTTGACTGAAGCTTTCTTT; CDR3aa: CASSSIRNGLTEAFF
abundance: .; j_gene: TRBJ1-1; d_gene: .; v_gene: TRBV19; CDR3nt: TGTGCCAGTAGTCCCGACTCGGACACTGAAGCTTTCTTT; CDR3aa: CASSPDSDTEAFF
abundance: .; j_gene: TRBJ1-1; d_gene: TRBD1; v_gene: TRBV15; CDR3nt: TGTGCCACCAGCGGTCGACAGGGCTACACTGAAGCTTTCTTT; CDR3aa: CATSGRQGYTEAFF
abundance: .; j_gene: TRBJ1-2; d_gene: .; v_gene: TRBV7-8; CDR3nt: TGTGCCAGCAGCTTAGCGTTACAGGCAGCTGGCTACACCTTC; CDR3aa: CASSLALQAAGYTF
abundance: .; j_gene: TRBJ2-3; d_gene: TRBD2; v_gene: TRBV4-3; CDR3nt: TGCGCCAGCAGCCAAGGTAGCGGGGCTGGCACAGATACGCAGTATTTT; CDR3aa: CASSQGSGAGTDTQYF
abundance: .; j_gene: TRBJ2-5; d_gene: .; v_gene: TRBV29-1; CDR3nt: TGCAGCGTTGATAACAGGGCTCAAGAGACCCAGTACTTC; CDR3aa: CSVDNRAQETQYF
abundance: few; j_gene: TRBJ1-2; d_gene: .; v_gene: TRBV6-1; CDR3nt: TGTGCCAGCAGTGAAGCATTCGGGGTCGGCTACACCTTC; CDR3aa: CASSEAFGVGYTF
abundance: .; j_gene: TRBJ2-3; d_gene: TRBD1; v_gene: TRBV5-4; CDR3nt: TGTGCCAGCAGCTCTGGACAGGGGGCAGGAGATACGCAGTATTTT; CDR3aa: CASSSGQGAGDTQYF
abundance: .; j_gene: TRBJ1-1; d_gene: .; v_gene: TRBV19; CDR3nt: TGTGCCAGTAGTACGGGACTGGACACTGAAGCTTTCTTT; CDR3aa: CASSTGLDTEAFF
abundance: .; j_gene: TRBJ1-5; d_gene: TRBD1; v_gene: TRBV19; CDR3nt: TGTGCCAGTAGTACAAGACAGGGTGGTCAGCCCCAGCATTTT; CDR3aa: CASSTRQGGQPQHF
abundance: once; j_gene: TRBJ1-6; d_gene: TRBD1; v_gene: TRBV2; CDR3nt: TGTGCCAGTAAACGGGACAGGGCTAATTCACCCCTCCACTTT; CDR3aa: CASKRDRANSPLHF
abundance: .; j_gene: TRBJ2-3; d_gene: TRBD1; v_gene: TRBV2; CDR3nt: TGTGCCAGCAGTCTGGGACAGGGCGTAACAGATACGCAGTATTTT; CDR3aa: CASSLGQGVTDTQYF
abundance: .; j_gene: TRBJ2-7; d_gene: TRBD1; v_gene: TRBV19; CDR3nt: TGTGCCAGTAGTATCGACCAGGGGACAGGGATCGACGAGCAGTACTTC; CDR3aa: CASSIDQGTGIDEQYF
abundance: .; j_gene: TRBJ2-4; d_gene: TRBD1; v_gene: TRBV7-3; CDR3nt: TGTGCCAGCAGCTTATGGGGGGACAGGGCAGACATTCAGTACTTC; CDR3aa: CASSLWGDRADIQYF
abundance: few; j_gene: TRBJ1-2; d_gene: .; v_gene: TRBV4-2; CDR3nt: TGTGCCAGCAGCCAAGTTGGACAAAAGGAGGGCTACACCTTC; CDR3aa: CASSQVGQKEGYTF
abundance: once; j_gene: TRBJ1-2; d_gene: .; v_gene: TRBV28; CDR3nt: TGTGCCAGCAGTTCGAAGACAGCTCTCTATGGCTACACCTTC; CDR3aa: CASSSKTALYGYTF
abundance: .; j_gene: TRBJ2-7; d_gene: TRBD1; v_gene: TRBV29-1; CDR3nt: TGCAGCGGGGGACAGTCCTACGAGCAGTACTTC; CDR3aa: CSGGQSYEQYF
abundance: once; j_gene: TRBJ2-3; d_gene: TRBD2; v_gene: TRBV3-1/TRBV3-2; CDR3nt: TGTGCCAGCAGCCACTCAGCGGGAGGCACAGATACGCAGTATTTT; CDR3aa: CASSHSAGGTDTQYF
abundance: .; j_gene: TRBJ2-7; d_gene: .; v_gene: TRBV11-1; CDR3nt: TGTGCCAGCAGCGAGGTGGCTGGCTACGAGCAGTACTTC; CDR3aa: CASSEVAGYEQYF
abundance: .; j_gene: TRBJ2-7; d_gene: .; v_gene: TRBV10-1; CDR3nt: TGCGCCAGCACCACACCTCCCCCTTCCGACGGAGGCTACTCCTACGAGCAGTACTTC; CDR3aa: CASTTPPPSDGGYSYEQYF
abundance: .; j_gene: TRBJ1-2; d_gene: TRBD1; v_gene: TRBV5-1; CDR3nt: TGCGCCAGCAGCGCCGGGACAGGGGGCGATGGCTACACCTTC; CDR3aa: CASSAGTGGDGYTF
abundance: .; j_gene: TRBJ2-3; d_gene: TRBD1; v_gene: TRBV5-1; CDR3nt: TGCGCCAGCAGCGTTTCCGGGACAGGCACAGATACGCAGTATTTT; CDR3aa: CASSVSGTGTDTQYF